Included here is one T cell receptor (beta chain) sequence, with context. What it binds is unknown. The data were produced by immunoSEQ multiplex PCR, yet TCRdb's version contains in-frame clones alone and is incomplete. Here the sample spans about 80,000 clones, 60% to 85% being singletons. Enrolled patients, whose metastatic non-small-cell lung cancer was chemo-refractory, received focal radiation plus CTLA-4 blockade with ipilimumab. The data were taken from a study of radiotherapy plus CTLA-4 blockade in lung cancer. Study details: Patients showed objective responses in 15% to 20% of cases, and disease control was achieved by under 40%. Overall study results and limits: Interferon-beta and early blood T cell clone dynamics reportedly predicted response best. Tumor-origin TCR clones grew in blood after radiotherapy plus ipilimumab.

The CDR3 length is 14 residues. The germline V gene has CDR1 MNHNY and CDR2 SVGAGI (reference sequence). With V trimmed by 6 bases and J by 7 bases, 9 bases remained unmatched. This TCR derives from a human donor with non-small cell lung cancer whose response to radiotherapy plus ipilimumab could not be evaluated. Some clones in this sample may be carry-over from other donors' samples. Material: peripheral blood, obtained from a patient treated with radiotherapy plus ipilimumab. The rearrangement links TRBV6-6 to TRBJ2-7; TRBD1 matches 10 bases. The CDR3 nucleotides are TGTGCCAGCAGCCACCGACAGGGGGCGCTTGAGCAGTACTTC. Translating gives CASSHRQGALEQYF.